This T cell receptor beta chain is drawn from a study of PD-1 blockade in mismatch repair-deficient tumors. CDR1 is KGHSY, CDR2 FQNENV, per germline. Trimming pared 4 bases from V and 0 bases from J, leaving 19 bases between. This CDR3 region has 18 residues. The method was immunoSEQ multiplex PCR; TCRdb's version includes in-frame clones alone and lacks a portion of them. The sample consists of about 16,000 clones, about four fifths of them appearing once. This chain uses TRBV16 with TRBJ1-5; a possible D gene is TRBD1 (6 bases). Specimen: PBMCs, collected 4 weeks after starting pembrolizumab. The receptor was isolated from an adult with mismatch repair-deficient cancer. The CDR3 loop is CASSPRTDRTNSNQPQHF. Here the CDR3 DNA reads TGTGCCAGCAGCCCGCGGACAGACCGCACAAATAGCAATCAGCCCCAGCATTTT.